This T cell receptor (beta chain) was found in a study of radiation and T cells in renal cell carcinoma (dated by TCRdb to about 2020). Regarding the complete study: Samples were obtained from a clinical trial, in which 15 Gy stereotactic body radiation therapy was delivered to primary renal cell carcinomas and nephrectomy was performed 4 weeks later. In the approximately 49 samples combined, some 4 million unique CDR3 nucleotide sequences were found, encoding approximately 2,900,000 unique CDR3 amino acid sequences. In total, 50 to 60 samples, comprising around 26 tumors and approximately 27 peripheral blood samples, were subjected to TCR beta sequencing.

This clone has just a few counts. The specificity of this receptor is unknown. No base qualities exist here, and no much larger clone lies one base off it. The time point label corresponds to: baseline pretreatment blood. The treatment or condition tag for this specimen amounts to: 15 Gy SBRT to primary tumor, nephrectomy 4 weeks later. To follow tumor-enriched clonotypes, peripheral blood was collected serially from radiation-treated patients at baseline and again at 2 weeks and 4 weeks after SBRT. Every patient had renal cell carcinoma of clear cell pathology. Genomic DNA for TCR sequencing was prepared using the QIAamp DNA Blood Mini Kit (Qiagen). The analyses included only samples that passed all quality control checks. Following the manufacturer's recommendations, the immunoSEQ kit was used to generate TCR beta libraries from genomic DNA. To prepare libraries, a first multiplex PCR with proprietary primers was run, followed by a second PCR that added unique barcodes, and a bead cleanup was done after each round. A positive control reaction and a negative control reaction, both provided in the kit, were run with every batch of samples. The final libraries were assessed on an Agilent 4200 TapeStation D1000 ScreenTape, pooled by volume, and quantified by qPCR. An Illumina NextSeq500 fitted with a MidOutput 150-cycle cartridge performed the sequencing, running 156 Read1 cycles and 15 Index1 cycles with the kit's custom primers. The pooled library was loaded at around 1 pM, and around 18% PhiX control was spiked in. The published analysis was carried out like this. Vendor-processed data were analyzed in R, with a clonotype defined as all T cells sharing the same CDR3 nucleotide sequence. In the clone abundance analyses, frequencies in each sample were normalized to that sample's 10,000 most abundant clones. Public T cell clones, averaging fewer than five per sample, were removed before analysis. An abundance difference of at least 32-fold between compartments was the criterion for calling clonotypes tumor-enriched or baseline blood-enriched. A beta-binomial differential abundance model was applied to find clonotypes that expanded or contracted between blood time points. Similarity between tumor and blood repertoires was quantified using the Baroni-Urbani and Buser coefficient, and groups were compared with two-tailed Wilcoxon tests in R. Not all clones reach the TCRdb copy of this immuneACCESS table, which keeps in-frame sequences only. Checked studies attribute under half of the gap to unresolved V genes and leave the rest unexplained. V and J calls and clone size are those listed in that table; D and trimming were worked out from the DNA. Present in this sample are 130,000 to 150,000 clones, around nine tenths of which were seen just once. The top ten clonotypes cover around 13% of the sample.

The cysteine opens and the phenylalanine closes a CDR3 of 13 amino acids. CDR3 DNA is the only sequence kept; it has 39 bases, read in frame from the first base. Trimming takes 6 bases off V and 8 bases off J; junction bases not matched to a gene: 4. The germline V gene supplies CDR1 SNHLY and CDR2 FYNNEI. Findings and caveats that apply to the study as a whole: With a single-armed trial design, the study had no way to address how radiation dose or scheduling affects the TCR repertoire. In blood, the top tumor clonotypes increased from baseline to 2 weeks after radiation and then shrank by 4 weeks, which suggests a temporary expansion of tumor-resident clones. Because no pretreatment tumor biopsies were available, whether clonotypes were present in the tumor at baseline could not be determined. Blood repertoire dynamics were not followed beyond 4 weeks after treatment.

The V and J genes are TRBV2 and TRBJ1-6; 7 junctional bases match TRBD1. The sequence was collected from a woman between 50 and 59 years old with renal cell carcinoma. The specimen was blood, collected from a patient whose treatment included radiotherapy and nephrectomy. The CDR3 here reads CASRNTGDSPLHF. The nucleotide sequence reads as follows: TGTGCCAGCAGAAACACAGGGGATTCACCCCTCCACTTT. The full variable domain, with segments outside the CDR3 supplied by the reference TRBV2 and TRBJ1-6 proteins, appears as EPEVTQTPSHQVTQMGQEVILRCVPISNHLYFYWYRQILGQKVEFLVSFYNNEISEKSEIFDDQFSVERPDGSNFTLKIRSTKLEDSAMYFCASRNTGDSPLHFGNGTRLTVT.